Below, 3 T cell receptor beta chains from the same sample are listed, as sequenced in a study of CD8 T cells in ankylosing spondylitis. Findings and caveats of the study: A motif in TCR beta, a set of under ten highly homologous variants, appeared characteristic of ankylosing spondylitis blood.

TCRdb passed the 5' RACE reads through MiXCR, listing each CDR3 protein once. Among 390,000 or so distinct CDR3 sequences listed, about 22% were seen once. Antigens of these TCRs are unknown. Sequenced material: blood, either unsorted or a sorted T cell fraction (not recorded which). Receptor source: a male donor with ankylosing spondylitis.

The rearrangement uses TRBV2 and TRBJ2-5; 10 bases line up with TRBD2. The CDR3 consists of 14 residues. Germline trimming cut 3 bases from V and 5 bases from J; bases unmatched to any gene: 3. Germline V lookup: CDR1 SNHLY, CDR2 FYNNEI. The CDR3 nucleotides read TGTGCCAGCAGTGACCTAGCGGGAGAGGAGACCCAGTACTTC. Amino acid sequence: CASSDLAGEETQYF.

This clonotype was seen a handful of times. The chain has TRBV7-8 and TRBJ2-1, with D perhaps TRBD2 (5 bases). V shed 5 bases and J shed 0 bases, with 17 bases lying between them. The germline gives CDR1 SGHVS, CDR2 FQNEAQ. CDR3 length equals 17 residues. Here the CDR3 DNA reads TGTGCCAGCAGCCCTAGGAGGCTTCCAAGCTCCTACAATGAGCAGTTCTTC. Translating gives CASSPRRLPSSYNEQFF.

This clonotype occurred a few times. The V and J genes are TRBV5-1 and TRBJ2-7; TRBD1 matches 11 bases. The germline V gene has CDR1 SGHRS and CDR2 YFSETQ. The CDR3 has 16 residues. V lost 4 bases to trimming and J lost 6 bases; unmatched junction nucleotides: 12. DNA of the CDR3: TGCGCCAGCAGCCTCGGGACAGGGGGACTCGGGTCCGAGCAGTACTTC. It specifies CASSLGTGGLGSEQYF.